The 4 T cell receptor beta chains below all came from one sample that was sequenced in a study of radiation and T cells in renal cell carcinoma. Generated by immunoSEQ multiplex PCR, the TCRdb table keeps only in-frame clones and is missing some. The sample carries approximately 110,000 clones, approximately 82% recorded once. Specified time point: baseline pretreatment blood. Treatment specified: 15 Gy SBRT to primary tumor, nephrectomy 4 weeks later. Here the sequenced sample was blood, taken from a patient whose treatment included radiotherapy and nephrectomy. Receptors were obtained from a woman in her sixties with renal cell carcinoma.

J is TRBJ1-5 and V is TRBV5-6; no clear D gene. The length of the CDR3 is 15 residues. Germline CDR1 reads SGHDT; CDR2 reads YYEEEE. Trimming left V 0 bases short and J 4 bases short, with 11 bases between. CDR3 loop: CASSLGPQNNQPQHF. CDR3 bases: TGTGCCAGCAGCTTGGGTCCCCAGAATAATCAGCCCCAGCATTTT.

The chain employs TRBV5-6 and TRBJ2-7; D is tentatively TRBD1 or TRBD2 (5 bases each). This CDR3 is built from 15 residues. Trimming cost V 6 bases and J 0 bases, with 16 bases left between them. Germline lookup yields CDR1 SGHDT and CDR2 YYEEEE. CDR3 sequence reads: CASTRPGAGSYEQYF. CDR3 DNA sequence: TGTGCCAGCACCAGGCCCGGGGCGGGCTCCTACGAGCAGTACTTC.

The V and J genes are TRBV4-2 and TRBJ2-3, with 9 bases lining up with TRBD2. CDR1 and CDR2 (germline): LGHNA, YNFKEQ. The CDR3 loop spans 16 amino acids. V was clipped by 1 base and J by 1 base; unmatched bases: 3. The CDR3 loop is CASSQVAGARTDTQYF. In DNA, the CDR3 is TGTGCCAGCAGCCAAGTAGCGGGGGCCCGCACAGATACGCAGTATTTT.

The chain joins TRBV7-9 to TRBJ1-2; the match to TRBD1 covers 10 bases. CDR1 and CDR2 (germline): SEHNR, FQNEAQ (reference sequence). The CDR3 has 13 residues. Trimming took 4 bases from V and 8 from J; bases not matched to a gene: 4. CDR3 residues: CASSSTGGYGYTF. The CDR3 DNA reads TGTGCCAGCAGCTCGACAGGGGGCTACGGCTACACCTTC.